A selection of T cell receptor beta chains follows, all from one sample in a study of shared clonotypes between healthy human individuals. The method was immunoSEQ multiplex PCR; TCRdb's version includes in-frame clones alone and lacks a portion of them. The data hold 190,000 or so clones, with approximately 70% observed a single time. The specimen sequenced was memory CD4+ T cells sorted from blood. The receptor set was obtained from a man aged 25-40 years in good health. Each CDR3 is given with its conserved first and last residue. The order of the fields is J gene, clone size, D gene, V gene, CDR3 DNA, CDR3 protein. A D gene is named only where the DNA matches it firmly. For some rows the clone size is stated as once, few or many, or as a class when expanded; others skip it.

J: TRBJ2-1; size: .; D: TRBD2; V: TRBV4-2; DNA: TGTGCCAGCAGCCAACTTCTGGCTAGCGGGAGAATGGATGAGCAGTTCTTC; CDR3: CASSQLLASGRMDEQFF
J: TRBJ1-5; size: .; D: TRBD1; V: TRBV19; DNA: TGTGCCAGTACCACCCGGGACAGGGAGCCCCAGCATTTT; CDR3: CASTTRDREPQHF
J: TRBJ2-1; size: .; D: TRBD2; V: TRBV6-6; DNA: TGTGCCAGCAGTCGAGTAGCGGGAGGTGAGCAGTTCTTC; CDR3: CASSRVAGGEQFF
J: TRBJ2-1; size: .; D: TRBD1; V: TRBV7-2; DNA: TGTGCCAGCAGCTTTCGTCTCGGACAGGGATACAATGAGCAGTTCTTC; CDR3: CASSFRLGQGYNEQFF
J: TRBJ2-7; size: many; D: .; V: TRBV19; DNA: TGTGCCAGTTCTCAGGGGTACGAGCAGTACTTC; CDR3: CASSQGYEQYF
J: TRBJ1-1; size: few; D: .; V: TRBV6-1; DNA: TGTGCCAGCAGTCCCCCCGGGCGGATGAACACTGAAGCTTTCTTT; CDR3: CASSPPGRMNTEAFF
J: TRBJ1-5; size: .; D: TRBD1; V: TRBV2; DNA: TGTGCCACCTCGACAGGGGCGAATCAGCCCCAGCATTTT; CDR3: CATSTGANQPQHF
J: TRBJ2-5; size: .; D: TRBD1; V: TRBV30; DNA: TGTGCCTGGAGTGCGGGACAGGGGGACCAAGAGACCCAGTACTTC; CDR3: CAWSAGQGDQETQYF
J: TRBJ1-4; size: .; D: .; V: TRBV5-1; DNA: TGCGCCAGCAGCTTAGGGACGGCAACTAATGAAAAACTGTTTTTT; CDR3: CASSLGTATNEKLFF
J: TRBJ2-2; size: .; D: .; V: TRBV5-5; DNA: TGTGCCAGCAGCTCCCGGGACACGCTCGGGGCCCGCACCGGGGAGCTGTTTTTT; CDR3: CASSSRDTLGARTGELFF
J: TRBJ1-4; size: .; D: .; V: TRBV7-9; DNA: TGTGCCAGCAGTCTGGAGGGGACGGGAAAACTGTTTTTT; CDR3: CASSLEGTGKLFF
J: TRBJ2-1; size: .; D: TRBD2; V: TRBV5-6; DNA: TGTGCCAGCAGCTTTCGGGGGGGAGTAAACAATGAGCAGTTCTTC; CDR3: CASSFRGGVNNEQFF
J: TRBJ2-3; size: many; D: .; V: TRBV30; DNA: TGTGCCTGGAGTGTACAGCGCGATACGCAGTATTTT; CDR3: CAWSVQRDTQYF
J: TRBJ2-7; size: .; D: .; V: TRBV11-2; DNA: TGTGCCAGCAGCTTGGAACTTGTCTCCTACGAGCAGTACTTC; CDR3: CASSLELVSYEQYF
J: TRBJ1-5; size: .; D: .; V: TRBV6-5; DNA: TGTGCCAGCAGTTACCGTGCCGATCAGCCCCAGCATTTT; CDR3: CASSYRADQPQHF
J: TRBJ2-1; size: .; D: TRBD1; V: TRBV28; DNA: TGTGCCAGCGGACAGGGGGCCGCCTACAATGAGCAGTTCTTC; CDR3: CASGQGAAYNEQFF
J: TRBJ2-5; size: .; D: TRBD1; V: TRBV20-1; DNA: TGCAGTGCAAAGGGGGCGTCGACCCAGTACTTC; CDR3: CSAKGASTQYF
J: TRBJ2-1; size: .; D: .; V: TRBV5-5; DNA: TGTGCCAGCAGCTTGGAACAGTACAATGAGCAGTTCTTC; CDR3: CASSLEQYNEQFF
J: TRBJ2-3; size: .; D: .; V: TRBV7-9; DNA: TGTGCCAGCAGCTTAAGGTTCGGACACACAGATACGCAGTATTTT; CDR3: CASSLRFGHTDTQYF
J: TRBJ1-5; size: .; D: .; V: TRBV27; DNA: TGTGCCAGCAGTACATCTGGGCGCAATCAGCCCCAGCATTTT; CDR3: CASSTSGRNQPQHF
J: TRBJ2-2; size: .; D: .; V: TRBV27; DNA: TGTGCCAGCAGTTTCAGAGGGCCCCCACCGTCCACCGGGGAGCTGTTTTTT; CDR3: CASSFRGPPPSTGELFF
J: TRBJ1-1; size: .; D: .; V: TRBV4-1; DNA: TGCGCCAGCAGCCAAGGTTTACAAATTTTGAACACTGAAGCTTTCTTT; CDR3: CASSQGLQILNTEAFF
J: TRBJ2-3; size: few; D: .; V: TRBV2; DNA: TGTGCCAGCAGGGAGACAGGTGGCCAAGAGTATTTT; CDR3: CASRETGGQEYF
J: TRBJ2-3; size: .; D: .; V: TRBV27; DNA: TGTGCCAGCAGGAGACTAGGGGCGGATACGCAGTATTTT; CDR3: CASRRLGADTQYF
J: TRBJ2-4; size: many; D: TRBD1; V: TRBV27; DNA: TGTGCCAGCAGTGCCCTGGACAGGGCCAAAAACATTCAGTACTTC; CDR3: CASSALDRAKNIQYF
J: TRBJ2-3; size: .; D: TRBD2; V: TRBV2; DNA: TGTGCCAGCAGTGAAGTGTCTTTCCGGCTAGCGGGTGTGTTAGATACGCAGTATTTT; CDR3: CASSEVSFRLAGVLDTQYF
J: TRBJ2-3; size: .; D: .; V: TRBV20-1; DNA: TGCAGTGCCCGGTTCCCAGATACGCAGTATTTT; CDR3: CSARFPDTQYF
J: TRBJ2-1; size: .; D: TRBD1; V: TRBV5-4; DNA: TGTGCCAGCAGCTGGCAGGGGGCGGGTTTGGATGAGCAGTTCTTC; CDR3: CASSWQGAGLDEQFF
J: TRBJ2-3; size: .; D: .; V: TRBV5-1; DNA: TGCGCCAGCAGCTTGGTGGGAGTCACAGATACGCAGTATTTT; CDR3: CASSLVGVTDTQYF
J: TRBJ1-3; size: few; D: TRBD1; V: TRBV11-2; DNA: TGTGCCAGCAGCCCGGACAGGGCCGATGGAAACACCATATATTTT; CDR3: CASSPDRADGNTIYF
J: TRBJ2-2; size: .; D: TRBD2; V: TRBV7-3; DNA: TGTGCCAGCAGCTTAACGCCTAGCGGGAACACCGGGGAGCTGTTTTTT; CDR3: CASSLTPSGNTGELFF
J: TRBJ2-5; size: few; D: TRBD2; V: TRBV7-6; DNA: TGTGCCAGCAGCTACCCGGGGGGAGGGCGGACGGAGGAGACCCAGTACTTC; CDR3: CASSYPGGGRTEETQYF
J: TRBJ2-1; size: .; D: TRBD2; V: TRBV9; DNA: TGTGCCAGCAGCGTAGGACCAGCGGGAGGTGGTGAGCAGTTCTTC; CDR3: CASSVGPAGGGEQFF
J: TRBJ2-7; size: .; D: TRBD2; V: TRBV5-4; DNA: TGTGCCAGCAGCTGGGGGACTAGCGGGACCTACGAGCAGTACTTC; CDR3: CASSWGTSGTYEQYF
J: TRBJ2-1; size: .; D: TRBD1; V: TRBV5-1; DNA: TGCGCCAGCAGCTTGAACCCGGGACAGGGCTCCAATGAGCAGTTCTTC; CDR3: CASSLNPGQGSNEQFF
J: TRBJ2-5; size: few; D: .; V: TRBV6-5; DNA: TGTGCCAGCAGCCTAGGAGGGCCCGGAGAGACCCAGTACTTC; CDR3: CASSLGGPGETQYF
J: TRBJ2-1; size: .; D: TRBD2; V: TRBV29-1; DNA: TGCAGCGTTTGGACTAGCGGGAGCAATGAGCAGTTCTTC; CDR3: CSVWTSGSNEQFF
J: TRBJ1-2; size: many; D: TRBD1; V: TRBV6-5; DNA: TGTGCCAGCAGTCAGGGACAGGCAAGAGGTGGCTACACCTTC; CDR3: CASSQGQARGGYTF
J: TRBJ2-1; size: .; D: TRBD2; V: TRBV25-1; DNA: TGTGCCAGCAGTGAGACTTGGACTAGCGGGATTAACAATGAGCAGTTCTTC; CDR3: CASSETWTSGINNEQFF
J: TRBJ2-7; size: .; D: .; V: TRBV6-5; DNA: TGTGCCAGCAGGCCGACTTCTGGGCTTTTTCGGGAGCAGTACTTC; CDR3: CASRPTSGLFREQYF
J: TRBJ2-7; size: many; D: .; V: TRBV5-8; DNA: TGTGCCAGCAGCTTGGTCAACAACGGTTTCTCCGAGCAGTACTTC; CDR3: CASSLVNNGFSEQYF
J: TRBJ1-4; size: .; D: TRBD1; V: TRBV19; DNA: TGTGCCAGTAGCAAGACAGGGGCGCGCTTCGAAAAACTGTTTTTT; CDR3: CASSKTGARFEKLFF